Listed below are T cell receptor beta chains from one sample, sequenced in a study of blood T cell repertoires in COVID-19. This table comes from immunoSEQ multiplex PCR, and its TCRdb copy is limited to in-frame clones, with some not included. The sample lists tens of thousands of clones, roughly 90% seen once, with under 5.5% in the top ten. Sequenced sample: peripheral blood. Every receptor here comes from a man aged 55 to 69 with COVID-19, enrolled during active disease. The CDR3 runs from the conserved cysteine through the conserved F or W. The order of the fields is clone size, D gene, V gene, J gene, CDR3 protein, CDR3 DNA. D genes are given only for firm matches. Rows give clone size only sometimes, using once, few, many, or a class for an expanded clone.

clone size: .
D gene: .
V gene: TRBV28
J gene: TRBJ1-5
CDR3 protein: CASSPPQGSNQPQHF
CDR3 DNA: TGTGCCAGCAGTCCCCCCCAGGGGAGCAATCAGCCCCAGCATTTT

clone size: .
D gene: .
V gene: TRBV30
J gene: TRBJ1-4
CDR3 protein: CAWTSGVANEKLFF
CDR3 DNA: TGTGCCTGGACCTCAGGGGTGGCTAATGAAAAACTGTTTTTT

clone size: .
D gene: TRBD1
V gene: TRBV6-5
J gene: TRBJ2-7
CDR3 protein: CASRGTVGSYEQYF
CDR3 DNA: TGTGCCAGCAGAGGGACAGTAGGATCCTACGAGCAGTACTTC

clone size: .
D gene: .
V gene: TRBV6-2/TRBV6-3
J gene: TRBJ2-1
CDR3 protein: CASSYRGGVLAYNEQFF
CDR3 DNA: TGTGCCAGCAGTTACAGAGGGGGGGTTTTAGCCTACAATGAGCAGTTCTTC

clone size: .
D gene: .
V gene: TRBV5-1
J gene: TRBJ1-1
CDR3 protein: CASSLASGDGTEAFF
CDR3 DNA: TGCGCCAGCAGCTTGGCCTCCGGAGACGGGACTGAAGCTTTCTTT

clone size: .
D gene: TRBD1
V gene: TRBV6-1
J gene: TRBJ1-1
CDR3 protein: CASSESLPGQGVDTEAFF
CDR3 DNA: TGTGCCAGCAGTGAAAGCCTACCGGGACAGGGGGTCGACACTGAAGCTTTCTTT

clone size: .
D gene: .
V gene: TRBV5-1
J gene: TRBJ2-3
CDR3 protein: CASSLASSADTQYF
CDR3 DNA: TGCGCCAGCAGCTTGGCATCTAGCGCAGATACGCAGTATTTT

clone size: .
D gene: TRBD2
V gene: TRBV6-5
J gene: TRBJ2-1
CDR3 protein: CASSPGLAGLREQFF
CDR3 DNA: TGTGCCAGCAGCCCAGGGCTAGCGGGTCTAAGGGAGCAGTTCTTC

clone size: .
D gene: TRBD2
V gene: TRBV5-1
J gene: TRBJ2-1
CDR3 protein: CASSLEGTSGREEQFF
CDR3 DNA: TGCGCCAGCAGCCTGGAAGGGACTAGCGGGAGGGAGGAGCAGTTCTTC

clone size: .
D gene: TRBD1
V gene: TRBV5-3
J gene: TRBJ1-6
CDR3 protein: CARINSGTGNSPLHF
CDR3 DNA: TGTGCCAGAATCAATTCCGGGACAGGGAATTCACCCCTCCACTTT

clone size: .
D gene: .
V gene: TRBV19
J gene: TRBJ1-4
CDR3 protein: CASSMGSQGTNEKLFF
CDR3 DNA: TGTGCCAGTAGTATGGGAAGTCAGGGAACTAATGAAAAACTGTTTTTT

clone size: .
D gene: .
V gene: TRBV6-1
J gene: TRBJ2-1
CDR3 protein: CASRSGTSYNEQFF
CDR3 DNA: TGTGCCAGCAGGAGCGGGACATCCTACAATGAGCAGTTCTTC

clone size: .
D gene: .
V gene: TRBV7-2
J gene: TRBJ1-6
CDR3 protein: CASSFTGYNSPLHF
CDR3 DNA: TGTGCCAGCAGCTTTACAGGTTATAATTCACCCCTCCACTTT

clone size: few
D gene: TRBD1
V gene: TRBV19
J gene: TRBJ2-7
CDR3 protein: CASKGQGIGEQYF
CDR3 DNA: TGTGCCAGCAAAGGACAGGGAATTGGTGAGCAGTACTTC

clone size: .
D gene: TRBD1
V gene: TRBV11-3
J gene: TRBJ2-1
CDR3 protein: CASSRQGARNEQFF
CDR3 DNA: TGTGCCAGCAGCCGACAGGGGGCGCGGAATGAGCAGTTCTTC